This paragraph reports one T cell receptor beta chain. TCR beta CDR3 regions were amplified from RNA. Carried out on the TCR CDR3, a first-round RT-PCR used the HTBI primer set. One entry per CDR3 protein, called by TCRdb with MiXCR from the multiplex PCR reads. The table includes over 350,000 distinct CDR3 sequences, about 14% detected once. This specimen comes from a study of T cells in Graves' hyperthyroidism and ophthalmopathy. Thyroid ultrasound and orbital computed tomography, with clinical symptoms and serum thyroxine and TRAb, informed diagnoses. Germline V lookup: CDR1 LGHNA, CDR2 YNFKEQ. V lost 8 bases and J lost 2, with 18 bases in between. This CDR3 contains 16 residues.

This sequence joins TRBV4-2 and TRBJ2-2, with D uncertain. This TCR was sampled from a man aged 18 to 35 with Graves' ophthalmopathy. Sequencing was carried out using blood. CDR3 protein: CASGPLGAVNTGELFF. In nucleotides, the CDR3 is TGTGCCAGCGGCCCCCTAGGAGCTGTCAACACCGGGGAGCTGTTTTTT.